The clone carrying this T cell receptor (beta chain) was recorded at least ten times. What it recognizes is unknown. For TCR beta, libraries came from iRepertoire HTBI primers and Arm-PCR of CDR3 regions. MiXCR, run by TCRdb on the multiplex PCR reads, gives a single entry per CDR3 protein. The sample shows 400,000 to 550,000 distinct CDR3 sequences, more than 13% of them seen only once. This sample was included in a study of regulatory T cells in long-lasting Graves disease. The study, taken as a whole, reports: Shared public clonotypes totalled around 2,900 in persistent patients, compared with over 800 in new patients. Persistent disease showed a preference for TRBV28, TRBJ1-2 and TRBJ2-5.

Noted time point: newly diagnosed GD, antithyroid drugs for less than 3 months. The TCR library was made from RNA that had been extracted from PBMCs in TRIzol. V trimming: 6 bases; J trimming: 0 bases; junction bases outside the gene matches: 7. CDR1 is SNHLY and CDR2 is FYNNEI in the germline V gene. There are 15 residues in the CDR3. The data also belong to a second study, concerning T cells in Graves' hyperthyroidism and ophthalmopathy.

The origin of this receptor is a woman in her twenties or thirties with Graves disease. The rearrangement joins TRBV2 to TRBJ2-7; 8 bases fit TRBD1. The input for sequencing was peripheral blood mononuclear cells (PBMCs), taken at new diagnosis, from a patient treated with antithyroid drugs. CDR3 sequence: CASRPQGAGSYEQYF. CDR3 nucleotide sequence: TGTGCCAGCAGGCCCCAGGGGGCGGGCTCCTACGAGCAGTACTTC.